This TCR beta chain is from a study of blood T cell repertoires in COVID-19. The CDR3 is 15 amino acids. The V and J ends lost 0 bases and 10 bases respectively, with 13 bases between them. CDR1 MNHEY and CDR2 SVGAGI come from the germline V gene. Original analysis: Counts of nucleated cells, estimated from reference gene primer amplification, were obtained. Sequenced by immunoSEQ multiplex PCR; TCRdb stores in-frame clones only, minus some. The DNA was the basis for D and trimming; V, J and clone size are from that table. The data hold 300,000 to 400,000 clones, with more than 75% observed a single time.

Sequenced: peripheral blood. The TCR sequence derives from a woman aged 45-65 years who had recovered from COVID-19. The rearrangement uses TRBV6-5 and TRBJ1-6; a weak D match, TRBD1 (5 bases). CDR3 region: CASSYSGRVESPLHF. The CDR3 DNA sequence: TGTGCCAGCAGTTACTCCGGCAGGGTCGAGTCACCCCTCCACTTT.